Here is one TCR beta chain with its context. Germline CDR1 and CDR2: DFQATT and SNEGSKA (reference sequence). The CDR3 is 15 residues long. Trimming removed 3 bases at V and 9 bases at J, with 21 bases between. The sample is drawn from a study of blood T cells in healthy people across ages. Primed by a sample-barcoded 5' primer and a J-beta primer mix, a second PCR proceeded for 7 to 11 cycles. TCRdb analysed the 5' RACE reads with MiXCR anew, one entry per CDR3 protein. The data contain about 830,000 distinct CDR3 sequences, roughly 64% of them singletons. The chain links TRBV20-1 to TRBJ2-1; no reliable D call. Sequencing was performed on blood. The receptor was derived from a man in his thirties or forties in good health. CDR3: CSASGDIRGGSEQFF. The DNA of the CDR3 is TGCAGTGCTAGCGGTGACATTAGAGGCGGTAGTGAGCAGTTCTTC.